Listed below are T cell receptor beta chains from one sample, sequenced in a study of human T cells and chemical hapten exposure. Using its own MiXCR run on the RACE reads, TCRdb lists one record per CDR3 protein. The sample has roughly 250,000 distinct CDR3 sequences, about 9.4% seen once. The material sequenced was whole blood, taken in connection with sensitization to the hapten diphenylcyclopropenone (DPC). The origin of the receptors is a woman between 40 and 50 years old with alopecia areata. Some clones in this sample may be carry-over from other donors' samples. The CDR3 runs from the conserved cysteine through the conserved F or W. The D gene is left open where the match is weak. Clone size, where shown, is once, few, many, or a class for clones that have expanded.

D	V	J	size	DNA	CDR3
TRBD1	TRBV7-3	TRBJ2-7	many	TGTGCCAGCAGCGAAACAGGGGGCTTCTACGAGCAGTACTTC	CASSETGGFYEQYF
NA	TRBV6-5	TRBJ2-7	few	TGTGCCAGCAGTTACTCGTGGAGGGGAACCTACGAGCAGTACTTC	CASSYSWRGTYEQYF
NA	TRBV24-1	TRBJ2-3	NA	TGTGCCACCAGTGATGCGACAAAACCCACAGATACGCAGTATTTT	CATSDATKPTDTQYF
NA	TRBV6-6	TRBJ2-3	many	TGTGCCAGCAGTTACAGTGGCGGACTCACAGATACGCAGTATTTT	CASSYSGGLTDTQYF
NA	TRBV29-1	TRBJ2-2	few	TGCAGCGTTGAAGCCCCTGAAGGACGCGGGGAGCTGTTTTTT	CSVEAPEGRGELFF
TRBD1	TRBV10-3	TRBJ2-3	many	TGTGCCATCAGTGAGTCATTGGGGACAGCTAGCACAGATACGCAGTATTTT	CAISESLGTASTDTQYF
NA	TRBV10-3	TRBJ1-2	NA	TGTGCCATCAGTGAGTCGATACACCGGGACCGGAGCCACTACACCTTC	CAISESIHRDRSHYTF
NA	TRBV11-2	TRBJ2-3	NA	TGTGCCAGCAGCTTTAGCCCCCTCACAGATACGCAGTATTTT	CASSFSPLTDTQYF
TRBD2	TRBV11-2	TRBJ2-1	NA	TGTGCCAGCAGCTTAGGACTAGCATCCTACAATGAGCAGTTCTTC	CASSLGLASYNEQFF
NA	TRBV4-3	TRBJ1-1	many	TGCGCCAGCAGCCGGATGGTGGCGCGAGCTGAAGCTTTCTTT	CASSRMVARAEAFF
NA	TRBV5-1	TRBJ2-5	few	TGCGCCAGCAGCATCCAACAGGGCGGGGAGACCCAGTACTTC	CASSIQQGGETQYF
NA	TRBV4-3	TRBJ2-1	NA	TGCGCCAGCAGCCAAGATACAGGCGGGAAATCCTACAATGAGCAGTTCTTC	CASSQDTGGKSYNEQFF
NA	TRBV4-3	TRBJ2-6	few	TGCGCCAGCAGCCAAAAGGGATTTGGGGCCAACGTCCTGACTTTC	CASSQKGFGANVLTF
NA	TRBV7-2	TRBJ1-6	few	TGTGCCAGCAGCCTAATACAGGGAAGCCCCCATACACCCCTCCACTTT	CASSLIQGSPHTPLHF
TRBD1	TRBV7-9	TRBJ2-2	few	TGTGCCAGCATACAACCACAGGGGTCAGCCGGGGAGCTGTTTTTT	CASIQPQGSAGELFF
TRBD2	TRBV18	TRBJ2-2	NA	TGTGCCAGCTCACCTCTAGCGGGTCACACCGGGGAGCTGTTTTTT	CASSPLAGHTGELFF
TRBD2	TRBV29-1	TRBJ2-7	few	TGCAGCGCCAGCCTAGCGGGAGCCTGGCAGCAGTACTTC	CSASLAGAWQQYF
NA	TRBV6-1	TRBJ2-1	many	TGTGCCAGCAGTGGTTTTTTGGGGGTCAATGAGCAGTTCTTC	CASSGFLGVNEQFF
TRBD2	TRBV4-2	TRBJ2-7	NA	TGTGCCAGCAGCCTGGGACTAGCGGGAGGAGAAAGCTACGAGCAGTACTTC	CASSLGLAGGESYEQYF
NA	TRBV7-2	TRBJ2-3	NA	TGTGCCAGCAGCCGAGGGACAACCTTGGGAGATACGCAGTATTTT	CASSRGTTLGDTQYF
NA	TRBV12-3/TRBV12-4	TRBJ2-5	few	TGTGCCAGCAGTTTCCCTAATCAAGAGACCCAGTACTTC	CASSFPNQETQYF
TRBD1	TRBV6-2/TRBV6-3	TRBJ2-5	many	TGTGCCAGCGGGCTCACCGGGACAGGGGACGGAGAGACCCAGTACTTC	CASGLTGTGDGETQYF
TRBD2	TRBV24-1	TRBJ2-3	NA	TGTGCCACCAGTGATTCCCTCCTAGCGGGAAGGGAAGATACGCAGTATTTT	CATSDSLLAGREDTQYF
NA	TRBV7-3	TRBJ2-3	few	TGTGCCAGCAGCTTAGGACCCCTAAGCACAGATACGCAGTATTTT	CASSLGPLSTDTQYF